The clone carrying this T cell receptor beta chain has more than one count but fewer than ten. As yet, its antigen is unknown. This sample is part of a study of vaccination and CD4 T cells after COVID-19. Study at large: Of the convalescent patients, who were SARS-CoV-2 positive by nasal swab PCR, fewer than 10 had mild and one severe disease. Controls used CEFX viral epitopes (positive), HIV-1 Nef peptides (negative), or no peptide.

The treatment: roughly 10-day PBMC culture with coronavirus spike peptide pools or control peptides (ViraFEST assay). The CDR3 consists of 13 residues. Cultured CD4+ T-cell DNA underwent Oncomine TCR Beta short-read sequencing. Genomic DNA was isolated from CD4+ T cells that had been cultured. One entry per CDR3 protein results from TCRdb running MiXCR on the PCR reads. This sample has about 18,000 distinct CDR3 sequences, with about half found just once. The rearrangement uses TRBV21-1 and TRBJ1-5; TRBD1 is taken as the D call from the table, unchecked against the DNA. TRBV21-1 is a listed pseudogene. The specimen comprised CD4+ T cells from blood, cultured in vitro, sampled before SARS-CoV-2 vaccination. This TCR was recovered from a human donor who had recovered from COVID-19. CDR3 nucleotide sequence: TGTGCCGGCAGCGACAGGGGGAATCAGCCCCAGCATTTT. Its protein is CAGSDRGNQPQHF.